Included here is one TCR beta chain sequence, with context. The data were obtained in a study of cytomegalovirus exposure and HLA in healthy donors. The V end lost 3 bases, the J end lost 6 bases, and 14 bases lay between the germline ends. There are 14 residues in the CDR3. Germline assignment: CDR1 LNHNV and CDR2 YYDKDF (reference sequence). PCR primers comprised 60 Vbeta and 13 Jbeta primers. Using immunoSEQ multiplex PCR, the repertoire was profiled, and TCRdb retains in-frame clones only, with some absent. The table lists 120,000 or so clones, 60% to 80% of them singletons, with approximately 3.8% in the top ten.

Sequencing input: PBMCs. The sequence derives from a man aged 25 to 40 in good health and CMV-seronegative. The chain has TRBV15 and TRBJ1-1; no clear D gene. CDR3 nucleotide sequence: TGTGCCACCAGCAGTGCGGGAGGGCACGCTGAAGCTTTCTTT. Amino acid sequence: CATSSAGGHAEAFF.